This note documents a single TCR beta chain sequence. Its antigen remains unidentified. Next came a second PCR, run for about 6 to 11 cycles, which used a sample-barcoded 5' primer along with a J-beta primer mix. TCRdb reanalysed the 5' RACE reads using MiXCR and keeps one entry per CDR3 protein. The data contain around 850,000 distinct CDR3 sequences, 35% to 40% of them seen just once; the ten biggest clones take up under 15%. The CDR3 is made up of 10 amino acids. Deletions cut 6 bases from V and 7 bases from J, with 7 bases between. Germline values: CDR1 DFQATT, CDR2 SNEGSKA (reference sequence). Each sample had at least 6 million PBMCs isolated. Each sample yielded at least 6 micrograms of PBMC total RNA. This record comes from a study of blood T cells in healthy people across ages. Study results and limitations: Unknown CMV status may confound age-related changes in expanded clones.

The sample taken for sequencing was blood. The origin of this receptor is a man aged 18 to 29 in good health. The chain joins TRBV20-1 to TRBJ2-1; D is uncertain. Here the CDR3 reads CSALVNEQFF. Here the CDR3 DNA reads TGCAGTGCCCTAGTAAATGAGCAGTTCTTC.